This T cell receptor (beta chain) stems from a study of T cell responses to AZD1222 COVID-19 vaccine. Study-wide points: Distributed over spike, vaccine-associated CD4 TCRs predominated at 160-218 and 743-854. Scientists sampled the repertoires only once the peak T cell response had passed. The donor cohort was predominantly white British with a female majority, and clonal diversity may have been underestimated.

Produced via immunoSEQ multiplex PCR; TCRdb's table is partial and in-frame only. The sample holds approximately 69,000 clones; roughly 80% are singletons and the top ten take 25%. The CDR3 is made up of 16 amino acids. Per the germline V gene, CDR1 is SGHRS and CDR2 is YFSETQ. V was shortened by 0 bases and J by 3 bases, with 13 bases between the two germline ends. About this clone itself: Its specificity is unknown.

The chain carries TRBV5-1 and TRBJ2-1; a weak D match, TRBD2 (6 bases). This receptor was taken from an adult who received the AZD1222 COVID-19 vaccine. This material consisted of peripheral blood, taken 28 days after the second AZD1222 dose. In DNA, the CDR3 is TGCGCCAGCAGCTTGGTGGGTGGGAGGATCTACAATGAGCAGTTCTTC. The encoded protein is CASSLVGGRIYNEQFF.